Listed below are T cell receptor beta chains from one sample, sequenced in a study of T cells in localized non-small cell lung cancer. Here immunoSEQ multiplex PCR was the method, and the copy in TCRdb shows in-frame clones only, minus some. The data hold tens of thousands of clones, with roughly nine tenths observed a single time. The sequencing here drew on peripheral blood, taken before any cancer treatment. These receptors were obtained from a male donor older than 55 with stage III squamous cell lung carcinoma. The CDR3 runs from the conserved cysteine through the conserved F or W. Each record gives: CDR3 protein, CDR3 DNA, D gene, V gene, J gene, clone size. A D gene is named only where the DNA matches it firmly. Size is omitted from some rows. Given values are once, few, many or a class for expanded clones.

CAWSVQGVVSYNSPLHF,TGTGCCTGGAGTGTACAAGGGGTGGTCTCCTATAATTCACCCCTCCACTTT,-,TRBV30,TRBJ1-6,-
CASSVALSGGAGEQFF,TGTGCCAGCAGCGTGGCGCTTAGCGGGGGGGCCGGTGAGCAGTTCTTC,TRBD2,TRBV7-9,TRBJ2-1,-
CASSPKGEMGYEQYF,TGTGCCAGCAGCCCCAAGGGGGAAATGGGCTACGAGCAGTACTTC,-,TRBV4-2,TRBJ2-7,-
CASSLDGELFF,TGTGCCAGTAGTCTCGATGGGGAGCTGTTTTTT,-,TRBV19,TRBJ2-2,few
CASSYSQITGELFF,TGTGCCAGCAGTTACTCTCAGATCACCGGGGAGCTGTTTTTT,-,TRBV6-5,TRBJ2-2,few
CASSPRGLPRANYGYTF,TGTGCCAGTAGCCCCCGAGGGCTTCCAAGGGCTAACTATGGCTACACCTTC,-,TRBV19,TRBJ1-2,-
CASSPLRGTGELFF,TGTGCCAGCAGCCCTTTACGGGGGACCGGGGAGCTGTTTTTT,-,TRBV7-2,TRBJ2-2,few
CASSLTQGATQYF,TGTGCCAGCAGCTTGACCCAGGGTGCGACCCAGTACTTC,-,TRBV5-8,TRBJ2-5,-
CASSPQDVRGMNTEAFF,TGTGCCAGCTCACCACAGGACGTCCGGGGCATGAACACTGAAGCTTTCTTT,-,TRBV18,TRBJ1-1,-
CASSDDRSNYGYTF,TGTGCCAGCAGTGATGATCGGAGTAACTATGGCTACACCTTC,-,TRBV2,TRBJ1-2,-
CASSPRDSNSYNEQFF,TGTGCCAGCAGCCCCCGGGACTCCAACTCCTACAATGAGCAGTTCTTC,-,TRBV4-2,TRBJ2-1,-
CATSRETNLGYTF,TGTGCCACCAGCAGAGAAACTAACTTGGGCTACACCTTC,-,TRBV15,TRBJ1-2,-
CASGNRDRALGEQFF,TGTGCCAGCGGCAACCGGGACAGGGCCCTGGGTGAGCAGTTCTTC,TRBD1,TRBV11-2,TRBJ2-1,-
CASSYSQGNYGYTF,TGTGCCAGCAGTTATAGCCAGGGCAACTATGGCTACACCTTC,-,TRBV6-6,TRBJ1-2,-
CASSEGRGRNEQFF,TGTGCCAGCAGTGAGGGACGGGGAAGGAATGAGCAGTTCTTC,-,TRBV2,TRBJ2-1,once
CASSLDRSNQPQHF,TGTGCCAGCAGTTTAGACAGGAGCAATCAGCCCCAGCATTTT,-,TRBV28,TRBJ1-5,-
CASSFPGTAHYGYTF,TGTGCCAGCAGCTTCCCCGGGACAGCTCACTATGGCTACACCTTC,TRBD1,TRBV7-9,TRBJ1-2,-
CASRKQGAGDQPQHF,TGTGCCAGCAGGAAACAGGGGGCTGGAGATCAGCCCCAGCATTTT,TRBD1,TRBV27,TRBJ1-5,-
CASSAPYNQPQHF,TGTGCCAGCAGCGCGCCATACAATCAGCCCCAGCATTTT,-,TRBV9,TRBJ1-5,-
CASRKGVGNTIYF,TGTGCCAGCAGGAAGGGGGTGGGAAACACCATATATTTT,-,TRBV2,TRBJ1-3,-
CSVERTGTLGELFF,TGCAGCGTTGAAAGGACAGGCACGTTAGGGGAGCTGTTTTTT,TRBD1,TRBV29-1,TRBJ2-2,-
CASSSGQGRTDTQYF,TGTGCCAGCAGCTCCGGACAGGGGAGAACAGATACGCAGTATTTT,TRBD1,TRBV7-2,TRBJ2-3,-
CASSYHGEQYF,TGTGCCAGCAGTTACCATGGAGAGCAGTACTTC,-,TRBV6-6,TRBJ2-7,-
CASSGRTRQNTEAFF,TGTGCCAGCAGCGGGAGGACAAGACAGAACACTGAAGCTTTCTTT,-,TRBV9,TRBJ1-1,-
CASSQEVRGNEQFF,TGCGCCAGCAGCCAAGAAGTTCGCGGAAATGAGCAGTTCTTC,-,TRBV4-3,TRBJ2-1,-
CSGQSSTDTQYF,TGCAGCGGCCAATCTAGCACAGATACGCAGTATTTT,-,TRBV29-1,TRBJ2-3,-
CASSFIATDTQYF,TGTGCCAGCAGCTTTATTGCCACAGATACGCAGTATTTT,-,TRBV5-4,TRBJ2-3,-